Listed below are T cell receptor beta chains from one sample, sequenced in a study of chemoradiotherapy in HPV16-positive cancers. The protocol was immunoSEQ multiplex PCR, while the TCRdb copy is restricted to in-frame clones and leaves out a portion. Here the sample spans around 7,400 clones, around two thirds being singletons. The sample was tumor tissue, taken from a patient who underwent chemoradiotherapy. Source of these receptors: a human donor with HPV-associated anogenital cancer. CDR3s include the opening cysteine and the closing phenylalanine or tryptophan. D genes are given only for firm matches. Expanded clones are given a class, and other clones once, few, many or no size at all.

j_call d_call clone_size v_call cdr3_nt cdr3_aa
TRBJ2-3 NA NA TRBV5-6 TGTGCCAGCAGTGCCTGGACAGCAGATACGCAGTATTTT CASSAWTADTQYF
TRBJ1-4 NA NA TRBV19 TGTGCCAGTAGTATTGGTGGTTTAAGTGAAAAACTGTTTTTT CASSIGGLSEKLFF
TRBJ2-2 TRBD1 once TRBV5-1 TGCGCCAGCAGCTTACCAGGGGGACGGGCTCTCGCTCGGGAGCTGTTTTTT CASSLPGGRALARELFF
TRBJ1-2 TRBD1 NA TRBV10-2 TGCGCCAGCAGTGATAGTCAGGGGGCTAAATATGGCTACACCTTC CASSDSQGAKYGYTF
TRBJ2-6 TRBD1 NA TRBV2 TGTGCCAGCATCGGGGACAGCCACTCTGGGGCCAACGTCCTGACTTTC CASIGDSHSGANVLTF
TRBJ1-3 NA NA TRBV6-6 TGTGCCAGCAGTCCCAGATACCCTGGAAACACCATATATTTT CASSPRYPGNTIYF
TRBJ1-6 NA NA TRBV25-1 TGTGCCAGCAAGGGACCGACCTATAATTCACCCCTCCACTTT CASKGPTYNSPLHF
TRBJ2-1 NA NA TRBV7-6 TGTGCCAGCAGCTTACAGGGGCGGAACGAGCAGTTCTTC CASSLQGRNEQFF
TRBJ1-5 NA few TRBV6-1 TGTGCCAGCAGTGAATCCCCGGACGGCAATCAGCCCCAGCATTTT CASSESPDGNQPQHF
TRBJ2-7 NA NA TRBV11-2 TGTGCCAGCAGCTTAGAACAGATTAAGCAGTACTTC CASSLEQIKQYF
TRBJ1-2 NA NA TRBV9 TGTGCCAGCAGCGCATACTATGGCTACACCTTC CASSAYYGYTF
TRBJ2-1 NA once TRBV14 TGTGCCAGCAGCATTTACAATGAGCAGTTCTTC CASSIYNEQFF
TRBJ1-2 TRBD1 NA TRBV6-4 TGTGCCAGCAGTGATGCACAGGGGGGCGTCGTCTATGGCTACACCTTC CASSDAQGGVVYGYTF
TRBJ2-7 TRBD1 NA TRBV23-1 TGCGCCAGCCTAAGACAGGGGGGCTACGAGCAGTACTTC CASLRQGGYEQYF
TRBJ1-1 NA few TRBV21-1 TGTGCCAGCAGCAAGCGGACGGATTCGAACACTGAAGCTTTCTTT CASSKRTDSNTEAFF
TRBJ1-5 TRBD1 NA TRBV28 TGTGCCAGCAGACAGGGGGGTCAGCCCCAGCATTTT CASRQGGQPQHF
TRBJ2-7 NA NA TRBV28 TGTGCCAGCAGTTCTCCGATGGAGGGGGACCTCTACGAGCAGTACTTC CASSSPMEGDLYEQYF
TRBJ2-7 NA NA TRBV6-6 TGTGCCAGCAGTTCCGCACTTTACGAGCAGTACTTC CASSSALYEQYF
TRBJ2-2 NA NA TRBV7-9 TGTGCCAGCAGCTTCTCACAGGGGGAGCTGTTTTTT CASSFSQGELFF
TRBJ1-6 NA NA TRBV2 TGTGCCAGCACCGCCTCGGCGATGGGGATTAATTCACCCCTCCACTTT CASTASAMGINSPLHF
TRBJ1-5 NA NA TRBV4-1 TGCGCCAGCAGCCAAGATGGGAGTCGGAGTCAGCCCCAGCATTTT CASSQDGSRSQPQHF